This paragraph covers one T cell receptor beta chain sequence. The CDR3 is 17 residues long. The V segment lost 4 bases and the J segment 0 bases; nucleotides outside the gene matches: 6. Germline CDR1 is LNHDA and CDR2 is SQIVND (reference sequence). Participants spanned ages about 18 to 90 years and resided in roughly 22 US areas. The study assigned cohorts using participant-reported clinical history. Measured with immunoSEQ multiplex PCR; TCRdb has only the in-frame clones, and not every one. The sample records 300,000 to 400,000 clones, 88% being singletons. The data were obtained in a study of blood T cell repertoires in COVID-19. Study as a whole: In each case, the material was cDNA or gDNA derived from T cells, B-cell-depleted T cells, or PBMCs.

Sequencing input: PBMCs or T cells enriched from blood (not recorded which). This chain joins TRBV19 and TRBJ2-2; 9 bases are a match to TRBD2. The receptor comes from a young woman who had recovered from COVID-19. The DNA for the CDR3 is TGTGCCAGTAGTAGGAATTTAGCGGGGGCGAACACCGGGGAGCTGTTTTTT. It codes for CASSRNLAGANTGELFF.